This entry is about one T cell receptor beta chain. The sample comes from a study of T cell repertoires in cytomegalovirus infection. A single record per CDR3 protein comes from TCRdb applying MiXCR to the reads. This repertoire shows about 180,000 distinct CDR3 sequences, approximately 18% found once; its top ten account for approximately 25%. This CDR3 region has 15 residues. Looked up from germline, CDR1 is MNHEY and CDR2 is SVGEGT. V shed 8 bases, J shed 2 bases, and the junction held 9 bases outside the gene matches. The origin of this receptor is a human donor in good health (CMV status not recorded). Some clones in this sample may be carry-over from other donors' samples. The V and J genes are TRBV6-2 or TRBV6-3 and TRBJ2-5; 9 nucleotides match TRBD2. Specimen: CD8+ T cells from PBMCs. CDR3 coding DNA: TGTGCCAGCTCCCGGCGGGGGGGCCCTCAAGAGACCCAGTACTTC. It yields the protein CASSRRGGPQETQYF.